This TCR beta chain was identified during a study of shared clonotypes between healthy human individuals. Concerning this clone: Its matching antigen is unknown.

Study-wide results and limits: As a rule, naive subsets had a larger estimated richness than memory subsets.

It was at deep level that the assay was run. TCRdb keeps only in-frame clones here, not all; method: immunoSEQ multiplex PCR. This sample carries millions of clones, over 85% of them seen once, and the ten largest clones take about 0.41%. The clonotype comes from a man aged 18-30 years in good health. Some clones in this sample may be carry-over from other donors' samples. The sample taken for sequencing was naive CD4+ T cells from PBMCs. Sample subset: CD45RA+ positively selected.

The CDR3 loop reads CASSRARGQLNTGELFF. The CDR3 nucleotides are TGTGCCAGTAGTAGGGCGCGGGGACAGCTTAACACCGGGGAGCTGTTTTTT. The chain uses TRBV19 and TRBJ2-2; perhaps TRBD1 as D (7 bases). The germline V gene encodes CDR1 LNHDA and CDR2 SQIVND (reference sequence). The CDR3 contains 17 residues. V lost 4 bases, J lost 2 bases, and 17 bases lay in between.